This T cell receptor (beta chain) was sequenced during a study of T cell changes during pregnancy in multiple sclerosis (dated by TCRdb to about 2019). Regarding the study in general: In women with multiple sclerosis, the researchers looked at how the T cell repertoire shifted as pregnancy progressed.

A remark on this clone: Its antigen is still unknown. No base qualities exist here, and no much larger clone lies one base off it.

Germline trimming: 3 bases from V, 5 bases from J; junction bases outside gene matches: 12. From the cysteine up to the phenylalanine, the CDR3 has a length of 17 residues. Of all the DNA, just the CDR3 is kept, 51 bases in frame from base 1. CDR1 and CDR2, looked up from the germline V gene, are MDHEN and SYDVKM. To prepare the library, the immunoSEQ multiplex PCR assay was applied. The table was pulled from immuneACCESS by TCRdb, which kept in-frame rearrangements only. Such tables lose some clones; where checked, under half of the loss comes from unresolved V genes, and the rest has no known cause. The sample table lists 40,000 to 50,000 clones, approximately 94% of them with a count of one. The biggest ten clones account for 7.5% to 9.5% of the sample.

This specimen was CD8+ T cells from peripheral blood mononuclear cells, taken in the third trimester of pregnancy. Recombination linked TRBV28 to TRBJ2-7; 11 bases in the middle match TRBD2. This sequence was found in a female donor with multiple sclerosis, enrolled in a pregnancy study. The CDR3 here reads CASSLDTPSGRTDEQYF. The DNA sequence is given as TGTGCCAGCAGTTTGGACACCCCTAGCGGGAGGACGGACGAGCAGTACTTC.